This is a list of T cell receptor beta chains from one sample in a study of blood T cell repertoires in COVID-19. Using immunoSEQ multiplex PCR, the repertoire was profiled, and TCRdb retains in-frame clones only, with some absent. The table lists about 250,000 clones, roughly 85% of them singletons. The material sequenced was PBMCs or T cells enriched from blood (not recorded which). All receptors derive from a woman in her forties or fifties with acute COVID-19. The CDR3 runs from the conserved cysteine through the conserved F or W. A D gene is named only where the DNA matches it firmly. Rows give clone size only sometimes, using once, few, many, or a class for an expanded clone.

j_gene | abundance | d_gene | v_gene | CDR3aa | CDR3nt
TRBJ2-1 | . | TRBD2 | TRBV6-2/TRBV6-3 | CASSRSTSRLWDEQFF | TGTGCCAGCAGCCGCTCGACTAGCCGCCTCTGGGATGAGCAGTTCTTC
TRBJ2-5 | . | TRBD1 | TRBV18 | CASSPLGQGLQETQYF | TGTGCCAGCTCACCCCTAGGACAGGGCCTCCAAGAGACCCAGTACTTC
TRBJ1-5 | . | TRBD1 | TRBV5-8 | CASSFGTGGYSNQPQHF | TGTGCCAGCAGCTTCGGGACAGGGGGATATAGCAATCAGCCCCAGCATTTT
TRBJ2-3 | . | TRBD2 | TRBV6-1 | CASSERVAGGPADTQYF | TGTGCCAGCAGTGAACGAGTAGCGGGGGGGCCTGCAGATACGCAGTATTTT
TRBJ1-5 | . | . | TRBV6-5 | CASRPTADSNQPQHF | TGTGCCAGCAGACCGACAGCAGATAGCAATCAGCCCCAGCATTTT
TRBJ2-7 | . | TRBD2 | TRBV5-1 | CASSPGIAGGPGEQYF | TGCGCCAGCAGCCCGGGGATAGCGGGGGGGCCGGGTGAGCAGTACTTC
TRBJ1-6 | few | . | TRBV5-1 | CASSLDRGSGRPLHF | TGCGCCAGCAGCTTGGACCGGGGATCTGGGCGACCCCTCCACTTT
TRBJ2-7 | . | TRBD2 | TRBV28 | CASSFGTSGGEQYF | TGTGCCAGCAGTTTTGGGACTAGCGGGGGCGAGCAGTACTTC
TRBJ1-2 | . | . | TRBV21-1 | CASSSDGYTF | TGTGCCAGCAGCTCAGATGGCTACACCTTC
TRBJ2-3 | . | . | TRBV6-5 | CASSGGYSTDTQYF | TGTGCCAGCAGCGGGGGTTATTCCACAGATACGCAGTATTTT
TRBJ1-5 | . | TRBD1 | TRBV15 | CATSSTVPGQRLGNQPQHF | TGTGCCACCAGCAGTACTGTTCCGGGACAGCGATTGGGCAATCAGCCCCAGCATTTT
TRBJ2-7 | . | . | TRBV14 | CASSQDFGASVLPYF | TGTGCCAGCAGCCAAGACTTTGGGGCCTCCGTACTGCCGTACTTC
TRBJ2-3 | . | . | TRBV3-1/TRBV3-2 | CASSQGRMTDTQYF | TGTGCCAGCAGCCAAGGGCGGATGACAGATACGCAGTATTTT
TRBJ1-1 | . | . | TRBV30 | CAWSVQDNTEAFF | TGTGCCTGGAGTGTACAGGATAACACTGAAGCTTTCTTT
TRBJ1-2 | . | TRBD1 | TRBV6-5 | CASFPTGGKGYTF | TGTGCCAGCTTCCCGACAGGGGGCAAAGGCTACACCTTC
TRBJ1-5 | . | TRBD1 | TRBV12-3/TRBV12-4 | CASSPDRDQPQHF | TGTGCCAGCAGTCCCGACAGGGATCAGCCCCAGCATTTT
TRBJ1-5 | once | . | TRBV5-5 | CASSLEGGGNQPQHF | TGTGCCAGCAGCTTGGAAGGGGGTGGCAATCAGCCCCAGCATTTT
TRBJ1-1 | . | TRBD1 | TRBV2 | CASSREGASTEAFF | TGTGCCAGCAGTCGAGAGGGGGCGTCTACTGAAGCTTTCTTT
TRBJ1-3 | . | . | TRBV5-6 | CASSSGVSISGNTIYF | TGTGCCAGCAGCTCCGGAGTGAGCATCTCTGGAAACACCATATATTTT
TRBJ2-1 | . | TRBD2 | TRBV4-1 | CASSQFWGTSGGLSYNEQFF | TGCGCCAGCAGCCAATTTTGGGGGACTAGCGGGGGGCTCTCCTACAATGAGCAGTTCTTC
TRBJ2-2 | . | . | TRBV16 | CASSQMSSGNTGELFF | TGTGCCAGCAGCCAAATGAGTTCAGGGAACACCGGGGAGCTGTTTTTT
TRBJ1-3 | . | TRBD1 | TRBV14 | CASSQDRTGLDSGNTIYF | TGTGCCAGCAGCCAAGACCGGACAGGGCTCGACTCTGGAAACACCATATATTTT
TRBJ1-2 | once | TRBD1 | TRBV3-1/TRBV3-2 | CASSQGGHTGANYGYTF | TGTGCCAGCAGCCAAGGGGGCCATACAGGGGCTAACTATGGCTACACCTTC
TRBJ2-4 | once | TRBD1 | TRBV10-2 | CASREGTGSLENIQYF | TGCGCCAGCAGGGAGGGGACAGGGTCGCTAGAAAACATTCAGTACTTC
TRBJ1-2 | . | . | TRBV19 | CASNRRGAISDYTF | TGTGCCAGTAACCGCCGGGGGGCGATCTCCGACTACACCTTC
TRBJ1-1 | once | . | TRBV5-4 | CASSLSISRGDTEAFF | TGTGCCAGCAGCTTGAGTATCAGCCGGGGGGACACTGAAGCTTTCTTT